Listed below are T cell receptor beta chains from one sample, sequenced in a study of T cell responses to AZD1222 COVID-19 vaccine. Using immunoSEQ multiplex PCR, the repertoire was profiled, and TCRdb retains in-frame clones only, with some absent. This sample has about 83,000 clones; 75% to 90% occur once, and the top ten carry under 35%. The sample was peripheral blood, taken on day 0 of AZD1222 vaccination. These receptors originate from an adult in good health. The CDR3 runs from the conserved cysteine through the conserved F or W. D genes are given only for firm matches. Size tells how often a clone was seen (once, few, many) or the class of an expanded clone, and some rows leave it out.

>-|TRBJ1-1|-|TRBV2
CACRRPGSGTEAFF
TGTGCTTGTAGGAGACCAGGTTCGGGCACTGAAGCTTTCTTT
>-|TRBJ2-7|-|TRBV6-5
CASRTTSYEQYF
TGTGCCAGCAGGACTACCTCCTACGAGCAGTACTTC
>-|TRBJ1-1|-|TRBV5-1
CASSLGQKNTEAFF
TGCGCCAGCAGCTTGGGACAGAAGAACACTGAAGCTTTCTTT
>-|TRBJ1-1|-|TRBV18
CASSPRTENAEAFF
TGTGCCAGCTCTCCTAGGACAGAGAACGCTGAAGCTTTCTTT
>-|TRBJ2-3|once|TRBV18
CASSPGRVTDTQYF
TGTGCCAGCTCACCGGGGCGGGTCACAGATACGCAGTATTTT
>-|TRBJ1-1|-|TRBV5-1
CASSLSDTEAFF
TGCGCCAGCAGCTTGTCCGACACTGAAGCTTTCTTT
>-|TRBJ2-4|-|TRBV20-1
CSASSPGIGKNIQYF
TGCAGTGCTAGTAGTCCAGGAATAGGCAAAAACATTCAGTACTTC
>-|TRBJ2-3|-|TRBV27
CASSLVFRGTSTDTQYF
TGTGCCAGCAGTTTAGTGTTCAGGGGGACTAGCACAGATACGCAGTATTTT
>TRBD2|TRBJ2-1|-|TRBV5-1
CASGLAGGQSFLPNSYNEQFF
TGCGCCAGTGGACTAGCGGGAGGGCAGTCTTTTTTACCCAACTCCTACAATGAGCAGTTCTTC
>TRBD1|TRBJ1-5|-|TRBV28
CATLGEDRGGPQHF
TGTGCCACCCTTGGGGAGGACAGGGGAGGGCCCCAGCATTTT
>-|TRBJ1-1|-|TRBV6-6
CASSYVTGINTEAFF
TGTGCCAGCAGTTACGTCACAGGGATAAACACTGAAGCTTTCTTT
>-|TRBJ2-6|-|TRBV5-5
CASSLTVTPGANVLTF
TGTGCCAGCAGCTTGACGGTAACTCCCGGGGCCAACGTCCTGACTTTC
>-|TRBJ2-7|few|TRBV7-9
CASSSTIEQYF
TGTGCCAGCAGTTCCACGATCGAGCAGTACTTC
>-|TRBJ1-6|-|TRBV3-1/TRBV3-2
CASSQGDGGNSPLHF
TGTGCCAGCAGCCAAGGGGACGGAGGTAATTCACCCCTCCACTTT
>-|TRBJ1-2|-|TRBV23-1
CASTVGGFYGYTF
TGCGCCAGCACGGTGGGGGGGTTCTATGGCTACACCTTC
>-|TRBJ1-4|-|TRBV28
CASSLNSRLFF
TGTGCCAGCAGTTTGAACTCGAGACTGTTTTTT
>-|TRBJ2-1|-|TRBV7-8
CASTDSLYNEQFF
TGTGCCAGCACGGACAGCCTATACAATGAGCAGTTCTTC
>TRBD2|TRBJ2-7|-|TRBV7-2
CASSIGTSSYEQYF
TGTGCCAGCAGCATCGGGACTAGCTCCTACGAGCAGTACTTC
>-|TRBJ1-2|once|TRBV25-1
CASIGGSDPTEHYGYTF
TGTGCCAGCATTGGGGGATCGGACCCGACCGAGCATTATGGCTACACCTTC
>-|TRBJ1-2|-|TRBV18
CASSLREDYGYTF
TGTGCCAGCTCACTCAGGGAAGACTATGGCTACACCTTC
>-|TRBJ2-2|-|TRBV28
CASRSSYGSSGELFF
TGTGCCAGCAGATCTAGCTATGGTTCGTCCGGGGAGCTGTTTTTT
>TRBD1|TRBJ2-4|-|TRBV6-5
CASSLQGKNIQYF
TGTGCCAGCAGTTTACAGGGGAAAAACATTCAGTACTTC
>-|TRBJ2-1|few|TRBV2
CASSLLGGYDEQFF
TGTGCCAGCAGTCTCCTGGGGGGATACGATGAGCAGTTCTTC
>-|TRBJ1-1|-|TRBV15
CATSPGHSNTEAFF
TGTGCCACCAGCCCTGGACACTCGAACACTGAAGCTTTCTTT
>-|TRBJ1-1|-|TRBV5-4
CASSFQNTEAFF
TGTGCCAGCAGCTTCCAGAACACTGAAGCTTTCTTT
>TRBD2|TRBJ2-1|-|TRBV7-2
CASSLSSVGRVRKGNEQFF
TGTGCCAGCAGCTTATCGTCCGTCGGGAGGGTGCGAAAAGGCAATGAGCAGTTCTTC
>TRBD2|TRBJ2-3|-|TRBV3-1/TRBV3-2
CASSQPRTSGRAVSIPDTQYF
TGTGCCAGCAGCCAACCCAGGACTAGCGGGAGGGCCGTATCCATCCCAGATACGCAGTATTTT
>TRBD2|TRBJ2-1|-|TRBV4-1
CASSQDSATSGTNNEQFF
TGCGCCAGCAGCCAAGATTCAGCCACTAGCGGAACTAACAATGAGCAGTTCTTC
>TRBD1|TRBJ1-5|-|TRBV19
CASSIATGGQPQHF
TGTGCCAGTAGTATAGCGACAGGGGGTCAGCCCCAGCATTTT
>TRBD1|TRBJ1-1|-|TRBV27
CASSFSRQGLLMNTEAFF
TGTGCCAGCAGTTTTAGCCGACAGGGGCTCTTAATGAACACTGAAGCTTTCTTT
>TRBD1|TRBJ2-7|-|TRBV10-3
CAIMDRLDEQYF
TGTGCCATCATGGACAGGTTGGACGAGCAGTACTTC
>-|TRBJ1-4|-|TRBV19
CASSSGTVRSLTTPEKLFF
TGTGCCAGTAGTTCAGGGACCGTCAGGTCGCTGACAACCCCCGAAAAACTGTTTTTT
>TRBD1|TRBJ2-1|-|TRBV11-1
CASSLDRDYNEQFF
TGTGCCAGCAGCTTGGACAGGGATTACAATGAGCAGTTCTTC
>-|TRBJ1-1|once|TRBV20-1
CSAGGGSAEAFF
TGCAGTGCTGGTGGAGGGAGCGCTGAAGCTTTCTTT
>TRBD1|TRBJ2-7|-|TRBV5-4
CASSSRLGTGGSEQYF
TGTGCCAGCAGCTCCCGCCTCGGGACAGGGGGATCCGAGCAGTACTTC
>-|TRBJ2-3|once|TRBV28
CASRRSIDTQYF
TGTGCCAGCAGGCGGTCTATAGATACGCAGTATTTT
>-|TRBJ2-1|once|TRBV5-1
CASSFGDEQFF
TGCGCCAGCAGCTTCGGGGATGAGCAGTTCTTC
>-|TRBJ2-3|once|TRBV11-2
CASTTADTQYF
TGTGCCAGCACCACCGCAGATACGCAGTATTTT
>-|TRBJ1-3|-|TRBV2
CASSLTRSGNTIYF
TGTGCCAGCAGCCTGACCCGCTCTGGAAACACCATATATTTT
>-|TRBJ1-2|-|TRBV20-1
CSASGLGYTF
TGCAGTGCCTCGGGACTTGGCTACACCTTC
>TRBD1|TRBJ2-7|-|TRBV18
CASSPTTSTGYEQYF
TGTGCCAGCTCACCCACTACCTCGACAGGGTACGAGCAGTACTTC
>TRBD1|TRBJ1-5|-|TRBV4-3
CASSQTGTGAQPQHF
TGCGCCAGCAGCCAAACAGGGACAGGAGCGCAGCCCCAGCATTTT
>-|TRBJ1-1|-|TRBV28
CASSYELRVNTEAFF
TGTGCCAGCAGTTACGAACTCAGGGTCAACACTGAAGCTTTCTTT
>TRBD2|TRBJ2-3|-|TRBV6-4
CASSDGAGGPTDTQYF
TGTGCCAGCAGTGACGGAGCGGGAGGGCCCACAGATACGCAGTATTTT
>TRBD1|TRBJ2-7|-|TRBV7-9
CASSPIPRQGYEQYF
TGTGCCAGCAGCCCCATTCCGCGACAGGGCTACGAGCAGTACTTC
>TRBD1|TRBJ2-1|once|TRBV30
CAWTPTGSNEQFF
TGTGCCTGGACTCCGACAGGGAGCAATGAGCAGTTCTTC
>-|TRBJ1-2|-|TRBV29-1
CSVGANYGYTF
TGCAGCGTTGGGGCAAACTATGGCTACACCTTC
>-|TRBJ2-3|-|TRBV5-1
CASSLARDDTQYF
TGCGCCAGCAGCTTGGCCAGGGATGATACGCAGTATTTT
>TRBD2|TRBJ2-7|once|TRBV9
CASSAWTSGRDEQYF
TGTGCCAGCAGCGCTTGGACTAGCGGGAGGGACGAGCAGTACTTC
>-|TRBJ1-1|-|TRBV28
CASSWPLNTEAFF
TGTGCCAGCAGTTGGCCCCTGAACACTGAAGCTTTCTTT
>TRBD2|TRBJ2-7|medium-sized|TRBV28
CASNRGGTYEQYF
TGTGCCAGCAACCGCGGGGGTACCTACGAGCAGTACTTC
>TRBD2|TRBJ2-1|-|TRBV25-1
CASSGGLGNEQFF
TGTGCCAGCAGTGGGGGACTAGGGAATGAGCAGTTCTTC
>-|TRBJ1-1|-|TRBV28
CASSLGPGTDTEAFF
TGTGCCAGCAGTTTGGGTCCAGGGACGGACACTGAAGCTTTCTTT